This TCR beta chain was documented in a study of CDR3 diversity in severe acne. CDR3 length: 13 residues. V shed 1 base and J shed 2 bases, with 6 bases lying between them. Germline assignment: CDR1 LNHNV and CDR2 YYDKDF (reference sequence). TCRdb passed the PCR reads through MiXCR, listing each CDR3 protein once. The sample records around 85,000 distinct CDR3 sequences, approximately 49% being singletons. This TCR was recovered from a male donor with severe acne vulgaris. V and J are TRBV15 and TRBJ2-7; tentatively, D is TRBD2 (5 bases). Source material: blood. The CDR3 loop reads CATSRVLAYEQYF. Written as DNA, the CDR3 is TGTGCCACCAGCAGAGTACTAGCCTACGAGCAGTACTTC.